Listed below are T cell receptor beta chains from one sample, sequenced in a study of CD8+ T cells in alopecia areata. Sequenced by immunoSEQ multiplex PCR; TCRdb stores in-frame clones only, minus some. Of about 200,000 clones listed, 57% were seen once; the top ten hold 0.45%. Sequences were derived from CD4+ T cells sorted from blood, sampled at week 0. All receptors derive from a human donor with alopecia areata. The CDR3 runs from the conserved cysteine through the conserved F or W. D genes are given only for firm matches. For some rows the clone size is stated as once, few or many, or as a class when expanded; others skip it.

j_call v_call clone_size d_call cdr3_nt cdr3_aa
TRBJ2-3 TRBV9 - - TGTGCCAGCAGCGTAGCGTCAGGGTCAGATACGCAGTATTTT CASSVASGSDTQYF
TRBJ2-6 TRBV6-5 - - TGTGCCACCTTGGGGGTCTCTGGGGCCAACGTCCTGACTTTC CATLGVSGANVLTF
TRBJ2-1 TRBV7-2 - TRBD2 TGTGCCAGCAGCGCATGGACTAGCGGGAGCCACAATGAGCAGTTCTTC CASSAWTSGSHNEQFF
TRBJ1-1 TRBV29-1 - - TGCAGCGTCTCTGGGAGAGCCAACACTGAAGCTTTCTTT CSVSGRANTEAFF
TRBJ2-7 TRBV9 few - TGTGCCAGCAGCGTAGGTCTCAGCTCCTACGAGCAGTACTTC CASSVGLSSYEQYF
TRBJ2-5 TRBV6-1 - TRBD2 TGTGCCTCGCGGGGGAAGGGGGAGACCCAGTACTTC CASRGKGETQYF
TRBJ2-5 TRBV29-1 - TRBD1 TGCAGCGTTGATAACTACGGCAGGGGGCAAGAGACCCAGTACTTC CSVDNYGRGQETQYF
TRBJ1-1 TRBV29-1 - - TGCAGCGTTGAGAGAGACAGTCCTGAAGCTTTCTTT CSVERDSPEAFF
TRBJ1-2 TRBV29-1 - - TGCAGCGTTGAAGTGACCCTCGGAGCTGGCTATGGCTACACCTTC CSVEVTLGAGYGYTF
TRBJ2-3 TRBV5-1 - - TGCGCCAGCAGCTTGGGGGCAAGCACAGATACGCAGTATTTT CASSLGASTDTQYF
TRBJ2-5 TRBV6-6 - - TGTGCCAGCAGCTACACAGGGAGACAAGAGACCCAGTACTTC CASSYTGRQETQYF
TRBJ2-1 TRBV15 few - TGTGCCACCAGCAGAGATACCCAGAGAAGCTCCTACAATGAGCAGTTCTTC CATSRDTQRSSYNEQFF
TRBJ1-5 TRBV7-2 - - TGTGCCAGCAGCACCCGTCCGGACCTTTATCAGCCCCAGCATTTT CASSTRPDLYQPQHF
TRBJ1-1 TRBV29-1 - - TGCAGCATAAGCACTCAGGTTGAAGCTTTCTTT CSISTQVEAFF
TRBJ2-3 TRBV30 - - TGTGCCTGGAGACCATTGGCAGATACGCAGTATTTT CAWRPLADTQYF
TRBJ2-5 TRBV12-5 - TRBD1 TGTGCTAGTGGACAGACAGGGGTCCCTACCCCGTACCAAGAGACCCAGTACTTC CASGQTGVPTPYQETQYF
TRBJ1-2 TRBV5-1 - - TGCGCCAGCAGCTTGGAGGGCTCGACCGCATGGGGCTACACCTTC CASSLEGSTAWGYTF
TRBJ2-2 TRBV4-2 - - TGTGCCAGCAGCCAAGATCCTGGGACTGACACCGGGGAGCTGTTTTTT CASSQDPGTDTGELFF
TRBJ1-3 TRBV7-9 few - TGTGCCAGCCACAGTTACTCTGGAAACACCATATATTTT CASHSYSGNTIYF
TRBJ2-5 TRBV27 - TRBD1 TGTGCCAGCAGTTTCCCGGGACAGGGGGAGACCCAGTACTTC CASSFPGQGETQYF
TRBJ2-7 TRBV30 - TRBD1 TGTGCCTGGGACAGGGGGCACTACGAGCAGTACTTC CAWDRGHYEQYF
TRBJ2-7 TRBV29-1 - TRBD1 TGCAGCGTTGGGAGACGACAGGGCTACGAGCAGTACTTC CSVGRRQGYEQYF
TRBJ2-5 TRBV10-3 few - TGTGCCATCAGTGAGGGGCTAGCGCGCAAAGAGACCCAGTACTTC CAISEGLARKETQYF
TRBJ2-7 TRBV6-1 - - TGTGCCAGCAGTTACGGGGTCGAGCAGTACTTC CASSYGVEQYF
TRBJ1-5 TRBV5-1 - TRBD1 TGCGCCAGCAGCCAAGGACAGGCAAATCAGCCCCAGCATTTT CASSQGQANQPQHF